The next 32 T cell receptor beta chains were all read from a single sample in a study of T cell changes during pregnancy in multiple sclerosis. Sequenced by immunoSEQ multiplex PCR; TCRdb stores in-frame clones only, minus some. The data hold approximately 49,000 clones, with 88% observed a single time. This sample comprised CD4+ T cells from peripheral blood mononuclear cells, obtained in the second trimester of pregnancy. The receptor source for this set is a female donor with multiple sclerosis, enrolled in a pregnancy study.

The chain couples TRBV5-1 to TRBJ2-3; 11 bases are a match to TRBD2. With 0 bases clipped from V and 4 bases from J, the junction kept 22 bases outside the gene matches. Germline lookup yields CDR1 SGHRS and CDR2 YFSETQ. This CDR3 region has 22 residues. This CDR3 reads CASSLVPGILAGAASEADTQYF. CDR3 sequence (DNA): TGCGCCAGCAGCTTGGTCCCAGGGATACTAGCGGGAGCCGCCTCAGAGGCAGATACGCAGTATTTT. Based on the CDR3 plus reference TRBV5-1 and TRBJ2-3, the full variable domain is KAGVTQTPRYLIKTRGQQVTLSCSPISGHRSVSWYQQTPGQGLQFLFEYFSETQRNKGNFPGRFSGRQFSNSRSEMNVSTLELGDSALYLCASSLVPGILAGAASEADTQYFGPGTRLTVL.

The V and J genes are TRBV27 and TRBJ1-2, with no clear D. This CDR3 is built from 11 residues. V was trimmed by 6 bases and J by 8 bases, leaving 10 bases between them. Per the germline V gene, CDR1 is MNHEY and CDR2 is SMNVEV (reference sequence). This CDR3 is CASRSVRGYTF. In nucleotides, the CDR3 is TGTGCCAGCAGGTCGGTCAGGGGCTACACCTTC.

The chain couples TRBV7-2 to TRBJ1-2; 9 nucleotides agree with TRBD1. The CDR3 covers 13 residues. Germline values: CDR1 SGHTA, CDR2 FQGNSA. V lost 5 bases to trimming and J lost 6 bases; unmatched junction nucleotides: 4. The CDR3 nucleotides read TGTGCCAGCAGCCCTACAGGGGGCCATGGCTACACCTTC. This sequence encodes CASSPTGGHGYTF.

The V gene is TRBV7-2, the J gene TRBJ2-7; a possible D gene is TRBD1 (5 bases). The germline V and J ends were trimmed by 0 bases and 2 bases, with 11 bases remaining between them. The germline V gene has CDR1 SGHTA and CDR2 FQGNSA. This CDR3 contains 15 residues. The CDR3 is CASSLAWGRTYEQYF. As DNA, the CDR3 is TGTGCCAGCAGCTTAGCGTGGGGCAGAACCTACGAGCAGTACTTC.

The chain joins TRBV19 to TRBJ2-3; TRBD1 might be the D (6 bases). V was pared by 3 bases and J by 1 base, with 11 bases between. This CDR3 comprises 15 residues. CDR1 is LNHDA and CDR2 is SQIVND in the germline V gene (reference sequence). The CDR3 region has the DNA TGTGCCAGTAGTATCAGGGGATGGGGCACAGATACGCAGTATTTT. Protein: CASSIRGWGTDTQYF.

This chain links TRBV5-1 with TRBJ1-1; D perhaps matches TRBD1 (5 bases). Germline CDR1 is SGHRS and CDR2 is YFSETQ. Trimming left V 1 base short and J 5 bases short, with 12 bases between. The CDR3 runs to 14 residues. CDR3 amino acids: CASSLLGGGTEAFF. DNA of the CDR3: TGCGCCAGCAGCTTGTTGGGGGGAGGGACTGAAGCTTTCTTT.

This clone was seen only a few times. Germline is not matched at one junction end, which may reflect a read error. The chain couples TRBV4-1 to TRBJ1-2; 7 bases match TRBD1. The CDR3 runs to 16 residues. Germline loops: CDR1 MGHRA, CDR2 YSYEKL. CDR3 DNA sequence: TGCGCCAGCAGTCAAGAAGGGGGGACAGTGGATAGTGGCTACACCTTC. Its translation: CASSQEGGTVDSGYTF.

J is TRBJ2-7 and V is TRBV5-8, with a weak D call TRBD2 (7 bases). The V gene lost 5 bases and the J gene lost 0 bases, with 15 bases spanning the gap. This CDR3 is 15 amino acids long. Per germline, CDR1 SGHTS and CDR2 YDEGEE. The CDR3 DNA is TGTGCCAGCAGAGCGGGACAACTATTCTCCTACGAGCAGTACTTC. This sequence encodes CASRAGQLFSYEQYF. The full variable domain, rest sourced from reference TRBV5-8 and TRBJ2-7, is EAGVTQSPTHLIKTRGQQATLRCSPISGHTSVYWYQQALGLGLQFLLWYDEGEERNRGNFPPRFSGRQFPNYSSELNVNALELEDSALYLCASRAGQLFSYEQYFGPGTRLTVT.

This clone was observed a few times. The genes are TRBV5-6 and TRBJ2-5; D perhaps matches TRBD1 (6 bases). The germline gives CDR1 SGHDT, CDR2 YYEEEE. CDR3 size: 15 residues. The ends were cut back, 0 bases at V and 4 bases at J, with 13 bases in the middle. CDR3 bases: TGTGCCAGCAGCTTGGATGGGGTAGGGGGAGAGACCCAGTACTTC. This sequence encodes CASSLDGVGGETQYF.

The chain recombines TRBV27 with TRBJ2-5; D gene uncertain. The ends were cut back, 11 bases at V and 7 bases at J, with 17 bases in the middle. The germline V gene encodes CDR1 MNHEY and CDR2 SMNVEV (reference sequence). The CDR3 spans 12 residues. As DNA, the CDR3 is TGTGCCCCGAGACGCGATCCGGGGACCCAGTACTTC. Amino acid sequence: CAPRRDPGTQYF.

The chain links TRBV10-3 to TRBJ2-2; 8 nucleotides agree with TRBD2. This CDR3 has 14 amino acids. Germline assignment: CDR1 ENHRY and CDR2 SYGVKD. Trimming removed 9 bases from V and 4 bases from J; junction bases left unmatched: 7. In nucleotides, the CDR3 is TGTGCCATTTCCGGGACTAGGGGCACCGGGGAGCTGTTTTTT. Encoded protein: CAISGTRGTGELFF.

The V and J genes are TRBV7-9 and TRBJ2-1, with 11 bases matching TRBD1. CDR3 length: 15 residues. The V gene's germline CDR1 is SEHNR and CDR2 FQNEAQ (reference sequence). Germline trimming cut 6 bases from V and 4 bases from J; bases unmatched to any gene: 5. The CDR3 is CASRTGQGAYNEQFF. CDR3 nucleotide sequence: TGTGCCAGCAGGACCGGACAGGGGGCGTACAATGAGCAGTTCTTC.

The rearrangement uses TRBV7-9 and TRBJ2-2; 7 bases align to TRBD2. The CDR3 has 15 amino acids. V lost 0 bases, J lost 4 bases, and 2 bases stayed unmatched. In germline, CDR1 is SEHNR, CDR2 FQNEAQ (reference sequence). CDR3 sequence (DNA): TGTGCCAGCAGCTTAGCTTCTAGCGGCACCGGGGAGCTGTTTTTT. Its protein is CASSLASSGTGELFF.

The V gene is TRBV6-5, the J gene TRBJ1-5; D unclear. Trimming stripped 4 bases from V and 5 bases from J, with 9 bases between. The germline V gene has CDR1 MNHEY and CDR2 SVGAGI. The CDR3 length is 13 residues. The CDR3, as DNA: TGTGCCAGCAGTTTTACTCTCGATCAGCCCCAGCATTTT. It is translated as CASSFTLDQPQHF.

The chain joins TRBV10-3 to TRBJ1-4; the D gene is possibly TRBD1 (5 bases). Trimming removed 6 bases at V and 2 bases at J, with 10 bases between. Germline CDR1 reads ENHRY; CDR2 reads SYGVKD. The CDR3 contains 14 residues. CDR3 in amino acids: CAISSGRTNEKLFF. CDR3 sequence (DNA): TGTGCCATCAGCTCAGGGAGGACTAATGAAAAACTGTTTTTT.

The chain has TRBV5-5 and TRBJ1-3; D unclear. Germline-derived CDR1 and CDR2 are SGHKS and YYEKEE (reference sequence). Trimming stripped 4 bases from V and 0 bases from J, with 8 bases between. There are 14 residues in the CDR3. CDR3 sequence: CASSRLNSGNTIYF. CDR3 nucleotides: TGTGCCAGCAGCCGACTTAACTCTGGAAACACCATATATTTT.

The CDR3 reads CASSRTADSNEQFF. The CDR3 coding sequence is TGTGCCAGCAGCCGAACAGCGGACTCGAATGAGCAGTTCTTC. V usage is TRBV7-2 and J usage is TRBJ2-1; a possible D gene is TRBD2 (5 bases). Trimming shortened V by 5 bases and J by 7 bases, and 15 bases separated the two germline ends. Germline loops: CDR1 SGHTA, CDR2 FQGNSA. The CDR3 consists of 14 residues.

This sequence joins TRBV5-1 and TRBJ2-2, with 9 positions matching TRBD1. Unmatched junction bases numbered 7, after V lost 0 bases and J lost 4 bases. CDR1 and CDR2 from the germline V gene are SGHRS and YFSETQ. This CDR3 has 17 amino acids. The CDR3 DNA is TGCGCCAGCAGCTTGGCCACAGGGGGCGCATTCACCGGGGAGCTGTTTTTT. Protein product: CASSLATGGAFTGELFF.

The chain employs TRBV7-2 and TRBJ2-4; 15 nucleotides line up with TRBD2. This CDR3 comprises 18 residues. CDR1 is SGHTA and CDR2 is FQGNSA in the germline V gene. Losses at the gene ends were 7 bases for V and 1 base for J; bases not matched to a gene: 8. Here the CDR3 DNA reads TGTGCCAGCACCGGACTAGCGGGAGGGATCGAGGCCAAAAACATTCAGTACTTC. It codes for CASTGLAGGIEAKNIQYF.

J is TRBJ1-2 and V is TRBV27; no firm D call. Trimming cost V 0 bases and J 2 bases, with 10 bases left between them. Germline values: CDR1 MNHEY, CDR2 SMNVEV (reference sequence). The CDR3 covers 15 residues. CDR3 bases: TGTGCCAGCAGTTTATCGTGGCAGGCAAACTATGGCTACACCTTC. This sequence encodes CASSLSWQANYGYTF.

The CDR3 region is CASSSVGAAYEQYF. CDR3 DNA: TGTGCCAGCAGTTCCGTAGGAGCCGCCTACGAGCAGTACTTC. V gene TRBV27 combines with J gene TRBJ2-7; D is uncertain. The CDR3 runs 14 residues. Trimming pared 4 bases from V and 2 bases from J, leaving 12 bases between. The germline V gene encodes CDR1 MNHEY and CDR2 SMNVEV (reference sequence).

The V call is TRBV29-1, the J call TRBJ2-3, with 9 bases matching TRBD2. After removal of 6 bases from V and 6 bases from J, the junction contained 10 bases not matched to a gene. Germline values: CDR1 SQVTM, CDR2 ANQGSEA. The CDR3 length is 14 residues. DNA for the CDR3: TGCAGCGTGGGCGAGGGGAGCGGGAGGGATACGCAGTATTTT. Its protein is CSVGEGSGRDTQYF.

This clone appeared once. The rearrangement uses TRBV5-1 and TRBJ2-1; TRBD2 might be the D (6 bases). The germline CDR1 and CDR2 sequences are SGHRS and YFSETQ. CDR3 length: 16 residues. Trimming pared 0 bases from V and 4 bases from J, leaving 14 bases between. In DNA, the CDR3 is TGCGCCAGCAGCTTGGAGGCTAGCGAAGGATACAATGAGCAGTTCTTC. Protein: CASSLEASEGYNEQFF.

The chain joins TRBV29-1 to TRBJ2-1; D possibly corresponds to TRBD2 (6 bases). The CDR3 is made up of 14 amino acids. The germline V gene has CDR1 SQVTM and CDR2 ANQGSEA. V was pared by 4 bases and J by 3 bases, with 13 bases between. CDR3: CSVAGGESYNEQFF. The CDR3 DNA reads TGCAGCGTTGCGGGCGGGGAAAGCTACAATGAGCAGTTCTTC.

This clone has only a few counts. The chain has TRBV13 and TRBJ1-3; 7 bases map to TRBD1. V dropped 3 bases and J dropped 4; count of bases not matched to a gene: 3. Germline V gene data show CDR1 as PRHDT and CDR2 as FYEKMQ (reference sequence). This CDR3 region has 14 residues. CDR3 amino acids: CASSFRQGGNTIYF. CDR3 DNA sequence: TGTGCCAGCAGCTTCAGACAGGGCGGAAACACCATATATTTT.

J is TRBJ2-3 and V is TRBV9; no firm D call. This CDR3 region has 15 residues. The germline CDR1 and CDR2 sequences are SGDLS and YYNGEE. V was pared by 0 bases and J by 0 bases, with 8 bases between. For the CDR3, the DNA is TGTGCCAGCAGCGTAGGGTCCACTAGCACAGATACGCAGTATTTT. Translation: CASSVGSTSTDTQYF.

Written as DNA, the CDR3 is TGTGCCAGCAGCTTTCCAGGGACTGAAGCTTTCTTT. It translates to CASSFPGTEAFF. The chain has TRBV7-2 and TRBJ1-1; perhaps TRBD1 as D (5 bases). The CDR3 covers 12 residues. V gave up 3 bases and J gave up 5 bases, with 7 bases separating them. Germline V gene sequence: CDR1 SGHTA, CDR2 FQGNSA.

The genes are TRBV27 and TRBJ2-7; D unclear. The CDR3 spans 13 residues. From germline, CDR1 is MNHEY and CDR2 SMNVEV (reference sequence). V lost 5 bases, J lost 4 bases, and 12 bases lay in between. The CDR3 spells CASSPTMSYEQYF. DNA of the CDR3: TGTGCCAGCAGTCCAACCATGAGTTACGAGCAGTACTTC.

The chain joins TRBV29-1 to TRBJ1-1, with D tentatively TRBD1 (5 bases). Germline V gene sequence: CDR1 SQVTM, CDR2 ANQGSEA. Trimming cost V 3 bases and J 0 bases, with 8 bases left between them. The CDR3 has 13 amino acids. The CDR3 bases are TGCAGCGTTGACGGGACTATGAACACTGAAGCTTTCTTT. It is translated as CSVDGTMNTEAFF.

The V gene is TRBV7-2, the J gene TRBJ2-3; no clear D gene. The CDR3 runs to 16 residues. V lost 2 bases and J lost 2, with 14 bases in between. Germline CDR1 and CDR2: SGHTA and FQGNSA. CDR3 region: CASSLNGGEITDTQYF. DNA for the CDR3: TGTGCCAGCAGCTTAAACGGCGGAGAGATCACAGATACGCAGTATTTT.

CDR3 nucleotide sequence: TGTGCCAGCGGTAGCATTAGTGGTTCACCCCTCCACTTT. This encodes CASGSISGSPLHF. The rearrangement joins TRBV6-5 to TRBJ1-6; unclear D gene. The V gene lost 8 bases and the J gene lost 9 bases, with 14 bases spanning the gap. This CDR3 spans 13 amino acids. Germline V CDR1 and CDR2: MNHEY, SVGAGI.

This chain uses TRBV19 with TRBJ2-2; D perhaps matches TRBD2 (6 bases). CDR1 and CDR2 (germline): LNHDA, SQIVND (reference sequence). The CDR3 loop spans 17 amino acids. V lost 7 bases and J lost 4, with 22 bases in between. The CDR3: CASTSIIGSRGTGELFF. The CDR3 bases are TGTGCCAGTACCAGCATAATCGGGAGCCGGGGCACCGGGGAGCTGTTTTTT. The full variable domain, its missing parts supplied by reference TRBV19 and TRBJ2-2, is DGGITQSPKYLFRKEGQNVTLSCEQNLNHDAMYWYRQDPGQGLRLIYYSQIVNDFQKGDIAEGYSVSREKKESFPLTVTSAQKNPTAFYLCASTSIIGSRGTGELFFGEGSRLTVL.